This TCR beta chain came from a study of cytomegalovirus exposure and HLA in healthy donors. Trimming stripped 3 bases from V and 6 bases from J, with 15 bases between. CDR1 and CDR2 (germline): LNHDA, SQIVND (reference sequence). The CDR3 consists of 14 residues. This clone was counted once. Its antigen is not identified. Primers for the PCR totalled 60 Vbeta and 13 Jbeta. TCRdb's table, derived via immunoSEQ multiplex PCR, lists solely in-frame clones and lacks some. The sample shows 90,000 to 150,000 clones, 77% of them seen only once. General study findings and limits: The availability of immune exposure information extended only to CMV serostatus.

The receptor was isolated from a man aged 35-49 years in good health and CMV-seropositive. The chain joins TRBV19 to TRBJ2-7; possibly TRBD2 for D (5 bases). Sequencing was performed on PBMCs. The CDR3 region has the DNA TGTGCCAGTAGTATGCTCTCGGGGTTAAGCGAGCAGTACTTC. Its translation is CASSMLSGLSEQYF.